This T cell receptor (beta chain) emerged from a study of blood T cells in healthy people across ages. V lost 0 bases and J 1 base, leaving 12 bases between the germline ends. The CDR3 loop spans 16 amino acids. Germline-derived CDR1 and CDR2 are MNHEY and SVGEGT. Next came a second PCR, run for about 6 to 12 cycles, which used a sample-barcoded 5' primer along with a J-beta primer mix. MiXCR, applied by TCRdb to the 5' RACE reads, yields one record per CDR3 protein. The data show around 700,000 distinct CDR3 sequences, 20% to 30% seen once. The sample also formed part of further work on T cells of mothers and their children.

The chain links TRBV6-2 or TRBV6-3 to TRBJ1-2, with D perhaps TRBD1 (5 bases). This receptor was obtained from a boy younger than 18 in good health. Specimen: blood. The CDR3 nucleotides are TGTGCCAGCAGTTACTCGACGGGGCAGATTAACTATGGCTACACCTTC. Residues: CASSYSTGQINYGYTF.